What follows is one TCR beta chain and its context. Its antigen is unidentified. The data belong to a study of beta chain features in type 1 diabetes. Turning to the study itself: Patient and healthy donor groups were alike in age, gender and cell yields.

The CDR3 spans 12 residues. Deletions cut 6 bases from V and 2 bases from J, with 10 bases between. Germline values: CDR1 SQVTM, CDR2 ANQGSEA. Since all of the isolated RNA was reverse transcribed, expressed TCRB transcripts were what got sequenced. Naive, central memory and regulatory T cell samples came to a mean of roughly 4 million reads. Sequencing was performed with immunoSEQ multiplex PCR; in TCRdb, only in-frame clones are kept and a portion is missing. The sample records under 500,000 clones, 30% being singletons. Notes on the study in general: There was a moderate but significant shortening of TCRB CDR3s in all four CD4+ subsets of Type 1 diabetes patients.

The clonotype originates from a man aged 18 to 30 in good health. The V and J genes are TRBV29-1 and TRBJ1-1, with D possibly being TRBD1 (6 bases). The specimen was naive CD4+ T cells from blood. This chain's CDR3 is CSVGTPNTEAFF. Written as DNA, the CDR3 is TGCAGCGTCGGGACACCAAACACTGAAGCTTTCTTT. Filled out from reference TRBV29-1 and TRBJ1-1, the complete variable domain reads SAVISQKPSRDICQRGTSLTIQCQVDSQVTMMFWYRQQPGQSLTLIATANQGSEATYESGFVIDKFPISRPNLTFSTLTVSNMSPEDSSIYLCSVGTPNTEAFFGQGTRLTVV.